Listed below are T cell receptor beta chains from one sample, sequenced in a study of OX40 agonist ivuxolimab in advanced cancers. Assay used: immunoSEQ multiplex PCR; TCRdb lists only in-frame clones, some missing. The table records fewer than 65,000 clones, about 85% of them present only once. The sequencing here drew on CD4+ or CD8+ T cells sorted from blood, taken in a trial of the OX40 agonist ivuxolimab. These receptors were taken from an adult with an advanced solid tumor such as melanoma, head and neck, liver or kidney cancer. Both conserved end residues are trimmed from each CDR3. The order of the fields is V gene, CDR3 protein.

>TRBV18
ASSPNRDTRNTEAF
>TRBV7-9
ASSPGQGYNSPLH
>TRBV27
ASSSPWNTEAF
>TRBV6-6
ASARGGGNQPQH
>TRBV2
ASSSGQGAATNEKLF
>TRBV6-5
ASSVYGSGNTIY
>TRBV2
ASARGNTGELF
>TRBV4-1
ASSQTGDWVYNEQF
>TRBV5-1
ASSDVAPTEAF
>TRBV5-5
ASSPMQDTQY
>TRBV5-8
ASSLSIGSPLH
>TRBV19
ASRPTGAITDTQY
>TRBV21-1
ASSKREGLKSQY
>TRBV6-5
ASSPGTYEQY
>TRBV21-1
ASRREDSTDTQY
>TRBV30
AWSGDRDQPQH
>TRBV13
ATLVGV
>TRBV11-2
ASSAHRDRNTIY
>TRBV30
AWSVLGGVARETQY
>TRBV6-4
ASSAGLGLGDTQY
>TRBV30
AWSVTGGPTEAF
>TRBV7-2
ASSLVGGPTRDTQY
>TRBV18
ASSPPNTEAF